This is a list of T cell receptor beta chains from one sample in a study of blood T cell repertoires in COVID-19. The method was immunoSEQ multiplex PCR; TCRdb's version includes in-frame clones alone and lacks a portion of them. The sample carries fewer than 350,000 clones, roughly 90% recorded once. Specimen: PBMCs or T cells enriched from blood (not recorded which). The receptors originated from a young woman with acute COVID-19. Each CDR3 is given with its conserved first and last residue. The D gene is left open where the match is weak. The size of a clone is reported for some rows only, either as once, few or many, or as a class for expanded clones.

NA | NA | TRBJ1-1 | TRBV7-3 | CASSPLGGLMNTEAFF | TGTGCCAGCAGCCCACTCGGAGGGTTGATGAACACTGAAGCTTTCTTT
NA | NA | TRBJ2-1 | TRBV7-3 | CASSLTYREWNEQFF | TGTGCCAGCAGCTTAACGTACCGGGAGTGGAATGAGCAGTTCTTC
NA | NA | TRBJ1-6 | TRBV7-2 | CASSLDTNSPLHF | TGTGCCAGCAGCTTGGACACTAATTCACCCCTCCACTTT
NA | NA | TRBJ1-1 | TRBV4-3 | CASSPRTVNTEAFF | TGCGCCAGCAGCCCGAGGACAGTGAACACTGAAGCTTTCTTT
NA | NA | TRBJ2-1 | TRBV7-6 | CASSLPRAGGFNEQFF | TGTGCCAGCAGCTTACCGAGGGCGGGCGGTTTCAATGAGCAGTTCTTC
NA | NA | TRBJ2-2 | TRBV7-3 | CASSLLRPQGPGELFF | TGTGCCAGCAGCTTACTCCGCCCTCAGGGGCCCGGGGAGCTGTTTTTT
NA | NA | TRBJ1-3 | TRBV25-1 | CASSEFRQTGNTIYF | TGTGCCAGCAGTGAGTTCCGACAGACTGGAAACACCATATATTTT
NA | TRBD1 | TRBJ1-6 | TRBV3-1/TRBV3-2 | CASSLGTGRGSPLHF | TGTGCCAGCAGCCTAGGGACAGGGAGGGGTTCACCCCTCCACTTT
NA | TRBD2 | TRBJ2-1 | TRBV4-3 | CASSPGTSFYNEQFF | TGCGCCAGCAGCCCCGGGACTAGTTTCTACAATGAGCAGTTCTTC
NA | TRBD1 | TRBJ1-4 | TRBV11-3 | CASSLETRDRGTNEKLFF | TGTGCCAGCAGCTTAGAAACCCGGGACAGGGGAACTAATGAAAAACTGTTTTTT
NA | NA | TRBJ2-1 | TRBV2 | CASSDTVAGVGEQFF | TGTGCCAGCAGTGATACGGTGGCAGGGGTCGGTGAGCAGTTCTTC
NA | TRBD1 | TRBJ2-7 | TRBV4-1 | CASSQGTGGGQGYYEQYF | TGCGCCAGCAGCCAAGGGACAGGGGGGGGCCAGGGGTACTACGAGCAGTACTTC
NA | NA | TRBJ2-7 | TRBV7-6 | CASSLGDGIRRYEQYF | TGTGCCAGCAGCTTAGGAGACGGGATACGCCGGTACGAGCAGTACTTC
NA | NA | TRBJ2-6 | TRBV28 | CATTLGGAAGANVLTF | TGTGCCACCACTTTAGGGGGGGCAGCTGGGGCCAACGTCCTGACTTTC
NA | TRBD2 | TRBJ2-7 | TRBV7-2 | CASSSVVSTSGKSSYEQYF | TGTGCCAGCAGCTCGGTTGTGTCTACTAGCGGGAAGAGTTCCTACGAGCAGTACTTC
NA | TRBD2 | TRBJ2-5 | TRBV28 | CASSLGGRKETQYF | TGTGCCAGCAGTTTAGGCGGGAGGAAAGAGACCCAGTACTTC
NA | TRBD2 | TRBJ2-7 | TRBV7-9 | CASSPMTSGYEQYF | TGTGCCAGCAGCCCGATGACTAGCGGCTACGAGCAGTACTTC
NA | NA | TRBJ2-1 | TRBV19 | CASTDIWGGEQFF | TGTGCCAGTACCGACATTTGGGGCGGTGAGCAGTTCTTC
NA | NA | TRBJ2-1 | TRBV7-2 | CASSWDWTFNEQFF | TGTGCCAGCAGCTGGGACTGGACCTTCAATGAGCAGTTCTTC
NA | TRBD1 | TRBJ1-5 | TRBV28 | CASKVQGPPGNQPQHF | TGTGCCAGCAAGGTACAGGGGCCCCCTGGGAATCAGCCCCAGCATTTT
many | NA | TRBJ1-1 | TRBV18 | CASNPLRNTEAFF | TGTGCCAGCAACCCCTTGAGGAACACTGAAGCTTTCTTT
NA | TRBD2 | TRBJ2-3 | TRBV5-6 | CASSFGGASWADTQYF | TGTGCCAGCAGCTTCGGGGGGGCTAGTTGGGCAGATACGCAGTATTTT
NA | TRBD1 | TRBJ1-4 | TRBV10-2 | CASSEDRGPEKLFF | TGCGCCAGCAGTGAAGACAGGGGGCCTGAAAAACTGTTTTTT
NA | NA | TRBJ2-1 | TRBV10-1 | CASSPGAGVNEQFF | TGCGCCAGCTCCCCAGGGGCGGGAGTGAATGAGCAGTTCTTC
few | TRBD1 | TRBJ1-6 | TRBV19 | CASRVLTGGASYNSPLHF | TGTGCCAGTAGAGTACTTACAGGGGGCGCGTCCTATAATTCACCCCTCCACTTT
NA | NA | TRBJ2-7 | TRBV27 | CASTPAQGSEQYF | TGTGCCAGCACTCCGGCACAGGGAAGCGAGCAGTACTTC
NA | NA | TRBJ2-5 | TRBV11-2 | CASSPTGVRETQYF | TGTGCCAGCAGCCCTACGGGGGTTAGGGAGACCCAGTACTTC
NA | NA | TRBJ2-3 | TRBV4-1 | CASSQSGTDTQYF | TGCGCCAGCAGCCAGTCCGGGACAGATACGCAGTATTTT
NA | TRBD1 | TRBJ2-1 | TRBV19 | CASSKDRDRGIEHNEQFF | TGTGCCAGTAGCAAGGACCGGGACAGGGGGATCGAACACAATGAGCAGTTCTTC
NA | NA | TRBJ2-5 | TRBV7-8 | CASSPGRRGLAPQETQYF | TGTGCCAGCAGCCCGGGTAGGAGGGGACTTGCCCCCCAAGAGACCCAGTACTTC
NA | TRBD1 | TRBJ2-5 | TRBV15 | CATSRDLTGMETQYF | TGTGCCACCAGCAGAGATTTGACAGGGATGGAGACCCAGTACTTC
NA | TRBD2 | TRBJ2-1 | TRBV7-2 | CASSLRSPSSGTTYNEQFF | TGTGCCAGCAGCCTTAGGTCCCCTAGTAGCGGGACCACCTACAATGAGCAGTTCTTC
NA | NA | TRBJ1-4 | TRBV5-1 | CASRLAFNEKLFF | TGCGCCAGCAGGTTGGCCTTTAATGAAAAACTGTTTTTT
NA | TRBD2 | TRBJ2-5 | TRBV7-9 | CASSPTSGQETQYF | TGTGCCAGCAGCCCGACTAGCGGCCAAGAGACCCAGTACTTC
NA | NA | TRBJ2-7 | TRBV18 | CASSPALRGDEQYF | TGTGCCAGCTCACCAGCCCTACGAGGCGACGAGCAGTACTTC
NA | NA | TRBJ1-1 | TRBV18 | CASSPPSGGPTEAFF | TGTGCCAGCTCACCCCCTTCGGGGGGCCCCACTGAAGCTTTCTTT
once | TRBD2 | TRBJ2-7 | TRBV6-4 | CASRTGLAGRSSYEQYF | TGTGCCAGCAGGACTGGACTAGCGGGGAGGAGCTCCTACGAGCAGTACTTC
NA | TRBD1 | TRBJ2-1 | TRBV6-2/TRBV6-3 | CASSPPGQGVHEQFF | TGTGCCAGCAGCCCTCCGGGACAGGGGGTCCATGAGCAGTTCTTC
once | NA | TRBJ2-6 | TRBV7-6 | CASSSTPTGSGANVLTF | TGTGCCAGCAGCTCGACCCCAACAGGCTCTGGGGCCAACGTCCTGACTTTC
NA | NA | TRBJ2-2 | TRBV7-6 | CASSSRLVPTGELFF | TGTGCCAGCAGCTCTCGTCTAGTACCCACCGGGGAGCTGTTTTTT
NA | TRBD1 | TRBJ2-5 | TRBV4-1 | CASSQERTGLRETQYF | TGCGCCAGCAGCCAAGAAAGGACAGGATTGCGGGAGACCCAGTACTTC
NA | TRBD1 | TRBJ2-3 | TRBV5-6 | CASSLGGADTQYF | TGTGCCAGCAGCTTAGGGGGCGCAGATACGCAGTATTTT
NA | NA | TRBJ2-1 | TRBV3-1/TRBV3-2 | CASSFLVGAYNEQFF | TGTGCCAGCAGCTTCCTAGTAGGGGCCTACAATGAGCAGTTCTTC
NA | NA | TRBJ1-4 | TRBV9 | CASSVGERDEKLFF | TGTGCCAGCAGCGTCGGGGAACGGGATGAAAAACTGTTTTTT